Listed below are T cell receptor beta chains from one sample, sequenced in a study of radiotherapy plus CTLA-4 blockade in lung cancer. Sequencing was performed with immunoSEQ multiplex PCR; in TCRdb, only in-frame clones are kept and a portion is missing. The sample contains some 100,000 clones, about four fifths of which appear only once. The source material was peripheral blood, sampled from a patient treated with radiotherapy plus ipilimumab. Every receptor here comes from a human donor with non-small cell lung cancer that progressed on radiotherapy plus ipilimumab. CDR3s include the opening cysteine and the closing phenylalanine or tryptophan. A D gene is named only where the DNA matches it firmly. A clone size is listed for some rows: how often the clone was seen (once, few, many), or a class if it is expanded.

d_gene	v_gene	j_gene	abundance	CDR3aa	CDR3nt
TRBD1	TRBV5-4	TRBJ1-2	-	CASSSRTGGDYGYTF	TGTGCCAGCAGCTCTAGGACAGGGGGGGACTATGGCTACACCTTC
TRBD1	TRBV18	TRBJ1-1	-	CASSPTTGMNTEAFF	TGTGCCAGCTCACCAACGACAGGGATGAACACTGAAGCTTTCTTT
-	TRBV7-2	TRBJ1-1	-	CASSLSYGANTEAFF	TGTGCCAGCAGCTTATCGTATGGGGCGAACACTGAAGCTTTCTTT
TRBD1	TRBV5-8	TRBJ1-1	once	CASSLVGTVNTEAFF	TGTGCCAGCAGCTTGGTCGGGACAGTAAACACTGAAGCTTTCTTT
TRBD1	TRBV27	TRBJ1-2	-	CASSLLPGGSNGYTF	TGTGCCAGCAGTTTATTGCCAGGGGGTTCGAATGGCTACACCTTC
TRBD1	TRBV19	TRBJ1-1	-	CASSVYLTGPNTEAFF	TGTGCCAGTAGCGTTTATCTGACAGGGCCGAACACTGAAGCTTTCTTT
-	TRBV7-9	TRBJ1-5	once	CASSFPNQPQHF	TGTGCCAGCAGCTTCCCCAATCAGCCCCAGCATTTT
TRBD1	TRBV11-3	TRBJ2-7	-	CASSSGTGSYEQYF	TGTGCCAGCAGCTCCGGGACAGGGTCCTACGAGCAGTACTTC
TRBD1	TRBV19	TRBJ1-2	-	CASGTGDGYTF	TGTGCCAGTGGGACAGGGGATGGCTACACCTTC
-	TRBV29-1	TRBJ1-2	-	CSVGRGARDGYTF	TGCAGCGTTGGTAGGGGGGCCCGCGATGGCTACACCTTC
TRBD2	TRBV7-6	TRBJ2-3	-	CANLVAGTSTDTQYF	TGTGCCAACCTAGTAGCGGGGACTAGCACAGATACGCAGTATTTT
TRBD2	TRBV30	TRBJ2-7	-	CAWSDAGTMIYEQYF	TGTGCCTGGAGTGATGCCGGGACTATGATTTACGAGCAGTACTTC